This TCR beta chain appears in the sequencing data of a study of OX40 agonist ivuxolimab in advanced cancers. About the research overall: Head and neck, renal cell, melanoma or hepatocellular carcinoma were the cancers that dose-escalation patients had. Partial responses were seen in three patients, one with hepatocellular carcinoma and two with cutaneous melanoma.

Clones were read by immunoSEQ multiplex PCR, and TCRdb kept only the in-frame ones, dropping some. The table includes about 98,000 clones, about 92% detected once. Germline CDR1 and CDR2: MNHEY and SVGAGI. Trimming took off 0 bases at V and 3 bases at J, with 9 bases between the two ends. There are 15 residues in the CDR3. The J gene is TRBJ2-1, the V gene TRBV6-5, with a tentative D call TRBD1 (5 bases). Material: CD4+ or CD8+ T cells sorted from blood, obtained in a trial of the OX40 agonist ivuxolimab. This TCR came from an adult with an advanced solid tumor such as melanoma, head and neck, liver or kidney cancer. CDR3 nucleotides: TGTGCCAGCAGTTACTCGGGGCCATACTACAATGAGCAGTTCTTC. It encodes CASSYSGPYYNEQFF.